Below are 5 T cell receptor beta chains sequenced from a single sample in a study of blood T cell repertoires in COVID-19. Clones were read by immunoSEQ multiplex PCR, and TCRdb kept only the in-frame ones, dropping some. This sample has under 150,000 clones, with about four fifths found just once. The source material was peripheral blood. Receptor source: a woman aged 55-70 years with acute or convalescent COVID-19.

In DNA, the CDR3 is TGTGCCACGAAGGGACAGGACTTGAACACCGGGGAGCTGTTTTTT. Amino acid sequence: CATKGQDLNTGELFF. The J gene is TRBJ2-2, the V gene TRBV10-3; 8 nucleotides agree with TRBD1. V shed 10 bases, J shed 1 base, and the junction held 8 bases outside the gene matches. The CDR3 loop spans 15 amino acids. Germline V lookup: CDR1 ENHRY, CDR2 SYGVKD.

The rearrangement links TRBV24-1 to TRBJ1-2; unclear D gene. This CDR3 has 11 residues. V was trimmed by 4 bases and J by 8 bases, leaving 7 bases between them. CDR1 is KGHDR, CDR2 SFDVKD, per germline. CDR3 DNA sequence: TGTGCCACCAGTGACCAGGAAGGCTACACCTTC. Amino acid sequence: CATSDQEGYTF.

This rearrangement joins TRBV25-1 to TRBJ2-5, with TRBD2 matching 10 bases. The CDR3 spans 15 residues. V shed 8 bases and J 6 bases; nucleotides not matched to a gene: 12. Germline V CDR1 and CDR2: MGHDK, SYGVNS. CDR3 sequence: CASQISPSGRKTQYF. The DNA for the CDR3 is TGTGCCAGCCAAATATCTCCTAGCGGGAGAAAGACCCAGTACTTC.

The chain combines TRBV5-1 with TRBJ2-1; 7 nucleotides match TRBD2. V was clipped by 2 bases and J by 6 bases; unmatched bases: 11. The germline CDR1 and CDR2 sequences are SGHRS and YFSETQ. The CDR3 is 16 residues long. The DNA for the CDR3 is TGCGCCAGCAGCTTTTCGGCGGGAGAAAGGGGCAATGAGCAGTTCTTC. Its protein is CASSFSAGERGNEQFF.

This chain connects TRBV28 to TRBJ1-2; D is unresolved. Trimming removed 2 bases from V and 1 base from J, with 14 bases in between. The CDR3 sequence is 16 residues long. The germline V gene encodes CDR1 MDHEN and CDR2 SYDVKM. The chain's CDR3 is CASSLPSRRSNYGYTF. DNA for the CDR3: TGTGCCAGCAGTTTACCTTCTCGACGGAGTAACTATGGCTACACCTTC.